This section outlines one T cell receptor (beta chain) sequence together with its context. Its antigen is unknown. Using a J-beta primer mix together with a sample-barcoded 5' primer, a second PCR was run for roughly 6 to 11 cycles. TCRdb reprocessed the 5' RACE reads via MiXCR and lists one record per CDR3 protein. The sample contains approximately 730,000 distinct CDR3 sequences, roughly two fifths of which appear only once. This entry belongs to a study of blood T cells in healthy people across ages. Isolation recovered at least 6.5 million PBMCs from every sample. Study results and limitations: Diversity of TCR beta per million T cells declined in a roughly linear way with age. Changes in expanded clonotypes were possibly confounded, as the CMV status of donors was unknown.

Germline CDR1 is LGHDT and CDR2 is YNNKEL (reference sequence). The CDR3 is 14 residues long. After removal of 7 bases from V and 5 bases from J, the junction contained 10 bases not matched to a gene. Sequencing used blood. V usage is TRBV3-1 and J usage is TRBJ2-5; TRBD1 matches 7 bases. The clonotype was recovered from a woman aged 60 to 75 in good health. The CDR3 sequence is CASKRQGTGETQYF. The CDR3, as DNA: TGTGCCAGCAAAAGACAGGGAACCGGGGAGACCCAGTACTTC.